These 6 T cell receptor beta chains share one sample of origin, sequenced in a study of PD-L1 blockade in urothelial cancer. Using immunoSEQ multiplex PCR, the repertoire was profiled, and TCRdb retains in-frame clones only, with some absent. Here the sample spans about 80,000 clones, about 85% being singletons. The specimen was PBMCs, collected around atezolizumab (anti-PD-L1) treatment. The origin of the receptors is a woman in her 70s with urothelial cancer.

The V call is TRBV7-2, the J call TRBJ2-5; 10 bases agree with TRBD1. CDR3 size: 19 residues. CDR1 is SGHTA, CDR2 FQGNSA, per germline. Trimming took 3 bases from V and 4 from J; bases not matched to a gene: 17. The DNA for the CDR3 is TGTGCCAGCAGCTTGTCAACACCGGGACAGGGGTTGGTACGAGAGACCCAGTACTTC. Its translation: CASSLSTPGQGLVRETQYF.

The genes are TRBV9 and TRBJ2-5, with D possibly being TRBD2 (6 bases). V was shortened by 0 bases and J by 1 base, with 16 bases between the two germline ends. CDR3 length: 17 residues. Germline V gene lookup returns CDR1 SGDLS and CDR2 YYNGEE. Here the CDR3 reads CASSVGVAVGLQETQYF. The CDR3 nucleotides read TGTGCCAGCAGCGTAGGCGTAGCGGTGGGGCTCCAAGAGACCCAGTACTTC.

This chain links TRBV5-1 with TRBJ2-5, with a tentative D call TRBD1 (5 bases). The CDR3 is 15 residues long. Germline CDR1 is SGHRS and CDR2 is YFSETQ. The V gene lost 0 bases and the J gene lost 10 bases, with 19 bases spanning the gap. CDR3 sequence reads: CASSLGQGQKEDQYF. The CDR3 region has the DNA TGCGCCAGCAGCTTGGGGCAGGGTCAAAAAGAGGACCAGTACTTC.

CDR3 coding DNA: TGTGCCACCAGCAGAGAAGGGGTCAATGTCCGGGCATCCTACAATGAGCAGTTCTTC. It translates to CATSREGVNVRASYNEQFF. This chain uses TRBV15 with TRBJ2-1; TRBD1 is a possible D gene (5 bases). CDR3 length equals 19 residues. Trimming cost V 0 bases and J 1 base, with 19 bases left between them. The germline V gene has CDR1 LNHNV and CDR2 YYDKDF (reference sequence).

The rearrangement uses TRBV11-2 and TRBJ1-2; TRBD1 is a possible D gene (6 bases). CDR3 length equals 14 residues. The V end was cut by 1 base, the J end by 6 bases, with 12 bases between. Looked up from germline, CDR1 is SGHAT and CDR2 is FQNNGV. The CDR3 sequence: CASSLGTGLDGYTF. CDR3 DNA sequence: TGTGCCAGCAGCTTAGGCACAGGGTTGGATGGCTACACCTTC.

The chain joins TRBV5-4 to TRBJ2-7; 7 positions match TRBD1. Germline CDR1 reads SGHNT; CDR2 reads YYREEE (reference sequence). Trimming cost V 3 bases and J 0 bases; bases outside gene matches: 6. This CDR3 has 15 amino acids. The chain's CDR3 is CASSSGTEISYEQYF. In DNA, the CDR3 is TGTGCCAGCAGCTCCGGGACAGAGATCTCCTACGAGCAGTACTTC. The whole variable domain, filled in from reference TRBV5-4 and TRBJ2-7, reads ETGVTQSPTHLIKTRGQQVTLRCSSQSGHNTVSWYQQALGQGPQFIFQYYREEENGRGNFPPRFSGLQFPNYSSELNVNALELDDSALYLCASSSGTEISYEQYFGPGTRLTVT.